The T cell receptor (beta chain) under discussion was sequenced for a study of technical replicates of blood from a handful of donors (dated by TCRdb to 2016 to 2017). At the junction V is shortened by 3 bases and J by 4 bases, with 34 bases in between. Counted from cysteine to phenylalanine, this CDR3 has 22 amino acids. The kept DNA is CDR3 alone, 66 bases in frame from the first base. CDR1 and CDR2, per the germline V gene, are SGHTA and FQGTGA. Concerning this clone itself: There is no known antigen for this receptor. Qualities for individual bases were not recorded, and no much larger clone is one base off.

Library preparation used the immunoSEQ multiplex PCR assay. Entries here come from immuneACCESS through TCRdb and include only in-frame sequences with V and J called. Some clones fail to appear in such tables; in the studies checked, an unresolved V gene covers under half of the shortfall, and the cause of the remainder is unknown. The sample includes about 100,000 clones, with nearly 96% observed a single time. The ten largest clones add up to 0.21% of the sample. The rearranged segments are TRBV7-3 and TRBJ2-4; D gene: possibly TRBD2, on 7 matching bases. Sequences were obtained from T cells isolated from PBMCs. The source of this sequence is a human donor in good health. The nucleotide sequence is given as TGTGCCAGCAGCTTTCTTCCTAAAAGGGGGGGCGCAGGCGGTGGGGAAAAAAACATTCAGTACTTC. This encodes CASSFLPKRGGAGGGEKNIQYF. With all but the CDR3 taken from the reference TRBV7-3 and TRBJ2-4 genes, the full variable domain is: GAGVSQTPSNKVTEKGKYVELRCDPISGHTALYWYRQSLGQGPEFLIYFQGTGAADDSGLPNDRFFAVRPEGSVSTLKIQRTERGDSAVYLCASSFLPKRGGAGGGEKNIQYFGAGTRLSVL.